This T cell receptor beta chain was recovered during a study of T cells in Graves' hyperthyroidism and ophthalmopathy. Study findings and constraints: Before onset, by a median of approximately 5.9 months, the model predicted ophthalmopathy. Separation of ophthalmopathy from stable hyperthyroidism was achieved by a 13 V-J model.

This clonotype was found many times. Its target is unknown. Enrolled ophthalmopathy patients presented with a Clinical Activity Score of at least 3, a NOSPECS grade of at least 4, and disease duration under 3 months. RNA transcripts served as the template for amplifying TCR beta CDR3 regions. An initial round of RT-PCR targeting the TCR CDR3 relied on the HTBI primer set. TCRdb used MiXCR to reprocess the multiplex PCR reads, holding one entry per CDR3 protein. The sample contains approximately 530,000 distinct CDR3 sequences, 20% of which appear only once. The CDR3 is 16 residues long. Germline V gives CDR1 SGHAT, CDR2 FQNNGV. V lost 2 bases and J 3 bases, leaving 16 bases between the germline ends.

Sequencing used blood. The chain is built from TRBV11-2 and TRBJ2-5; D perhaps matches TRBD2 (6 bases). The clonotype comes from a man aged 35 to 55 with Graves' ophthalmopathy. The CDR3 coding sequence is TGTGCCAGCAGCTTAAATGGCGGGGCGACGGAAGAGACCCAGTACTTC. Its protein is CASSLNGGATEETQYF.